The 14 T cell receptor beta chains reported below all come from one sample, sequenced in a study of molecular identifiers for immune sequencing clone quantification. TCRdb independently ran MiXCR on the PCR reads; one entry per CDR3 protein. The sample carries a few hundred thousand distinct CDR3 sequences, about a quarter recorded once. The sample was naive CD8+ T cells from blood, with Jurkat cell RNA spiked in. Subset in this sample: FACS-sorted CD8+CD4-CCR7+CD45RA+ naive T cells. The source of these receptors is a human donor in good health. Some libraries in this study had Jurkat cell RNA spiked in.

The chain employs TRBV5-5 and TRBJ2-7; 12 bases line up with TRBD2. This CDR3 has 15 amino acids. CDR1 and CDR2 from the germline V gene are SGHKS and YYEKEE (reference sequence). Trimming at V came to 4 bases and at J to 5 bases, leaving 7 bases not matched to a gene. CDR3 in DNA: TGTGCCAGCAGCAGCGGGACTAGCGGGTTAGACGAGCAGTACTTC. Its translation: CASSSGTSGLDEQYF.

A few counts support this clonotype. This chain joins TRBV4-3 and TRBJ2-7; no clear D gene. The V end was cut by 0 bases, the J end by 2 bases, with 11 bases between. The CDR3 spans 15 residues. CDR1 is LGHNA, CDR2 YSLEER, per germline. CDR3 nucleotide sequence: TGCGCCAGCAGCCAAGAAAGGCAGACCCCCTACGAGCAGTACTTC. This gives the protein CASSQERQTPYEQYF.

This clonotype was counted ten times or more. The chain joins TRBV4-3 to TRBJ2-7, with D possibly matching TRBD1 (6 bases). V dropped 1 base and J dropped 2 bases, with 12 bases sitting between them. The CDR3 length is 15 residues. Per the germline V gene, CDR1 is LGHNA and CDR2 is YSLEER. CDR3 in DNA: TGCGCCAGCAGCCAAGCCCCGGGACAAACCTACGAGCAGTACTTC. This encodes CASSQAPGQTYEQYF.

The gene calls are TRBV9 and TRBJ2-5; 8 bases match TRBD1. With 0 bases clipped from V and 4 bases from J, the junction kept 5 bases outside the gene matches. The CDR3 runs 15 residues. Germline V CDR1 and CDR2: SGDLS, YYNGEE. For the CDR3, the DNA is TGTGCCAGCAGCGTAGTCTCAGGGGGCAGAGAGACCCAGTACTTC. It is translated as CASSVVSGGRETQYF.

The V and J genes are TRBV12-3 or TRBV12-4 and TRBJ2-2, with D possibly matching TRBD1 (5 bases). V dropped 2 bases and J dropped 5 bases, with 12 bases sitting between them. This CDR3 has 15 residues. CDR3 loop: CASSLLGVRTGELFF. The CDR3 DNA reads TGTGCCAGCAGTTTACTAGGGGTGAGAACCGGGGAGCTGTTTTTT.

The V and J genes are TRBV11-2 and TRBJ2-3, with TRBD2 matching over 8 bases. The CDR3 has 14 residues. Unmatched junction bases numbered 6, after V lost 5 bases and J lost 5 bases. Germline V CDR1 and CDR2: SGHAT, FQNNGV. The CDR3 here is CASSTGRGVDTQYF. CDR3 sequence (DNA): TGTGCCAGCAGCACGGGGCGGGGGGTAGATACGCAGTATTTT.

This sequence joins TRBV2 and TRBJ1-5, with TRBD1 as a possible D gene (5 bases). The germline V gene encodes CDR1 SNHLY and CDR2 FYNNEI. V was trimmed by 5 bases and J by 7 bases, leaving 15 bases between them. CDR3 size: 14 residues. DNA for the CDR3: TGTGCCAGCAGTCCGACCGGAACAGGCCAGCCCCAGCATTTT. Protein: CASSPTGTGQPQHF.

There are many counts of this clonotype. The J gene is TRBJ2-7, the V gene TRBV10-3; maybe TRBD1 (6 bases). The CDR3 is made up of 14 amino acids. Germline V gene lookup returns CDR1 ENHRY and CDR2 SYGVKD. V gave up 7 bases and J gave up 0 bases, with 13 bases separating them. CDR3 amino acids: CAIKTGSSSYEQYF. The CDR3, as DNA: TGTGCCATCAAAACAGGGTCCAGCTCCTACGAGCAGTACTTC.

This clonotype was counted only a few times. The chain is built from TRBV5-5 and TRBJ2-6, with D possibly called TRBD1 or TRBD2 (5 bases each). The CDR3 spans 16 residues. Between the trimmed V and J ends, which lost 6 bases and 1 base, there was a span of 14 bases. Germline CDR1 is SGHKS and CDR2 is YYEKEE (reference sequence). CDR3 in DNA: TGTGCCAGCACAGGGATGGGGGTATCTGGGGCCAACGTCCTGACTTTC. This encodes CASTGMGVSGANVLTF.

This clonotype showed up just a few times. The J gene is TRBJ2-5, the V gene TRBV7-9, with 9 positions matching TRBD2. Germline CDR1 reads SEHNR; CDR2 reads FQNEAQ (reference sequence). This CDR3 contains 14 residues. The V gene end was trimmed by 5 bases and the J gene end by 5 bases; junction bases not matched to a gene: 6. CDR3 nucleotides: TGTGCCAGCAGCCGTAGCGGGAGCGAGGAGACCCAGTACTTC. Translated, it gives CASSRSGSEETQYF.

On this clonotype itself: The junction shows a germline mismatch at one end, possibly a read error. The chain links TRBV20-1 to TRBJ2-7; TRBD1 might be the D (7 bases). This CDR3 is 14 amino acids long. The germline CDR1 and CDR2 sequences are DFQATT and SNEGSKA (reference sequence). CDR3 sequence: CGARGPLGRYEQYF. CDR3 nucleotide sequence: TGCGGTGCTAGGGGGCCTTTGGGGAGGTACGAGCAGTACTTC.

This clonotype turned up a few times. The genes are TRBV12-3 or TRBV12-4 and TRBJ1-6; D unresolved. V shed 3 bases and J shed 7 bases, with 7 bases lying between them. The CDR3 is made up of 13 amino acids. CDR3 DNA: TGTGCCAGCAGTTTTGGGCCCAATTCACCCCTCCACTTT. Translating gives CASSFGPNSPLHF.

Many counts were recorded for this clonotype. V gene TRBV19 combines with J gene TRBJ2-3, with D hard to call. Germline V gene lookup returns CDR1 LNHDA and CDR2 SQIVND (reference sequence). V lost 3 bases to trimming and J lost 3 bases, with 1 base between them. The length of the CDR3 is 11 residues. The CDR3 protein is CASSMTDTQYF. The DNA for the CDR3 is TGTGCCAGTAGTATGACAGATACGCAGTATTTT.

A word on this clonotype: With a much larger clone just one base away, this may be a read error. The rearrangement uses TRBV2 and TRBJ2-7, with TRBD1 matching over 10 bases. V dropped 6 bases and J dropped 9; count of bases not matched to a gene: 11. Germline assignment: CDR1 SNHLY and CDR2 FYNNEI. The CDR3 runs 14 residues. CDR3 in amino acids: CASSLGQGLHVQYF. CDR3 nucleotide sequence: TGTGCCAGCAGCCTGGGACAGGGGCTCCACGTGCAGTACTTC.